These T cell receptor beta chains were read from a single sample in a study of T cell repertoires in cytomegalovirus infection. TCRdb recomputed calls from the reads with MiXCR, one row per CDR3 protein. The sample includes 600,000 to 800,000 distinct CDR3 sequences, around 24% of them seen just once. The sequencing sample was made of CD8+ T cells from PBMCs. These receptors all come from a human donor in good health (CMV status not recorded). Some clones in this sample may be carry-over from other donors' samples. Each CDR3 is given with its conserved first and last residue. The D gene is left open where the match is weak. Clone size is shown for a subset of rows, as once, few, many or a class of expanded clone.

V gene	J gene	clone size	D gene	CDR3 protein	CDR3 DNA
TRBV7-9	TRBJ2-5	many	.	CASSFLEYQETQYF	TGTGCCAGCAGCTTCCTAGAGTACCAAGAGACCCAGTACTTC
TRBV10-3	TRBJ2-5	few	.	CAIKRVGRETQYF	TGTGCCATCAAGAGGGTGGGGAGAGAGACCCAGTACTTC
TRBV20-1	TRBJ1-3	few	.	CSARDSLGLAGNTIYF	TGCAGTGCTAGAGATTCCCTGGGCCTGGCTGGAAACACCATATATTTT
TRBV6-2/TRBV6-3	TRBJ1-5	few	.	CASKYPSGNQPQHF	TGTGCCAGCAAATACCCCAGTGGCAATCAGCCCCAGCATTTT
TRBV7-2	TRBJ2-1	many	TRBD2	CAILRGDVYNEQFF	TGTGCCATCCTGCGGGGGGACGTCTACAATGAGCAGTTCTTC
TRBV29-1	TRBJ2-7	few	.	CSVEHYGTSDYEQYF	TGCAGCGTTGAACATTACGGGACGTCGGACTACGAGCAGTACTTC
TRBV4-1	TRBJ2-5	few	TRBD1	CASSPRDSLETQYF	TGCGCCAGCAGCCCTCGGGACAGCTTAGAGACCCAGTACTTC
TRBV24-1	TRBJ1-1	few	.	CATGRIRTGEAFF	TGTGCCACCGGCCGGATACGGACGGGTGAAGCTTTCTTT
TRBV5-6	TRBJ2-7	many	TRBD2	CASSSGLAGGISDEQYF	TGTGCCAGCAGCTCGGGACTAGCGGGGGGGATCAGCGACGAGCAGTACTTC
TRBV12-3/TRBV12-4	TRBJ1-6	.	.	CASSFDRSGSPLHF	TGTGCCAGCAGTTTCGACAGGTCCGGTTCACCCCTCCACTTT
TRBV6-5	TRBJ1-5	.	.	CASSLDVSSNQPQHF	TGTGCCAGCAGCCTTGATGTTAGTAGCAATCAGCCCCAGCATTTT
TRBV10-3	TRBJ2-2	few	.	CAITPTPGANTGELFF	TGTGCCATCACCCCAACCCCGGGGGCAAACACCGGGGAGCTGTTTTTT
TRBV6-2/TRBV6-3	TRBJ1-3	few	.	CASSYSTYSGNTIYF	TGTGCCAGCAGTTATTCGACTTACTCTGGAAACACCATATATTTT
TRBV28	TRBJ2-7	.	.	CASSLRLSYEQYF	TGTGCCAGCAGTTTGAGGCTCAGCTACGAGCAGTACTTC
TRBV28	TRBJ2-1	few	TRBD1	CASSPRTGKPRGFF	TGTGCCAGCAGTCCACGGACAGGGAAGCCCCGAGGGTTCTTC
TRBV28	TRBJ2-6	many	TRBD1	CASSLESGTGTGANVLTF	TGTGCCAGCAGTTTAGAGTCCGGGACAGGGACTGGGGCCAACGTCCTGACTTTC
TRBV7-8	TRBJ2-1	many	.	CASSLNLWGDNEQFF	TGTGCCAGCAGCTTGAACCTATGGGGAGACAATGAGCAGTTCTTC
TRBV5-1	TRBJ1-2	once	.	CATTDGKYGYTF	TGCGCCACCACCGACGGCAAATATGGCTACACCTTC
TRBV7-2	TRBJ2-3	many	.	CASSPQRDTDTQYF	TGTGCCAGCAGCCCACAACGGGACACAGATACGCAGTATTTT
TRBV11-2	TRBJ1-5	few	TRBD1	CVSSRGTGPQPQHF	TGTGTCAGCAGCCGCGGGACAGGGCCTCAGCCCCAGCATTTT
TRBV6-6	TRBJ2-1	few	TRBD2	CASMAGGRYNEQFF	TGTGCCAGCATGGCGGGGGGCAGATACAATGAGCAGTTCTTC
TRBV6-6	TRBJ1-2	few	TRBD1	CASSSRDSLSSDYGYTF	TGTGCCAGCAGTTCTCGGGACAGCCTCAGCTCGGACTATGGCTACACCTTC